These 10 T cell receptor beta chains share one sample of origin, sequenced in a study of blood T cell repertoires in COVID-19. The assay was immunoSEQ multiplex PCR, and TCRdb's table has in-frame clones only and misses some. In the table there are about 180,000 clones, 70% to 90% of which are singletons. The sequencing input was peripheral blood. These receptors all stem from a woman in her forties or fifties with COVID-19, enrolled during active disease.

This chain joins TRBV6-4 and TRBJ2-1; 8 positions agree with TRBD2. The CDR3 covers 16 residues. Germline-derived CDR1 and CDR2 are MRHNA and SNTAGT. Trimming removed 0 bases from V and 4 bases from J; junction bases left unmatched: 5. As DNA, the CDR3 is TGTGCCAGCAGTGACTCGTGGACTAGCAATTACAATGAGCAGTTCTTC. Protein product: CASSDSWTSNYNEQFF.

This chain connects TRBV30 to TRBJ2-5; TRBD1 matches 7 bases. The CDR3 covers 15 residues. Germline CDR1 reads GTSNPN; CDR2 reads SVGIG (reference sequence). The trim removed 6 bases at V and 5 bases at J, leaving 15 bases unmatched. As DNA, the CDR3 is TGTGCCTGCCCTCTCCGTGGACTCAGGGGGGAGACCCAGTACTTC. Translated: CACPLRGLRGETQYF.

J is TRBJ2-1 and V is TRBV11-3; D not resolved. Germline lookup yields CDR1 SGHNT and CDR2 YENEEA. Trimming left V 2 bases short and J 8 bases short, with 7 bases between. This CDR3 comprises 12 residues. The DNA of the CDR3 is TGTGCCAGCAGCTTAATGGCAGATGAGCAGTTCTTC. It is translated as CASSLMADEQFF.

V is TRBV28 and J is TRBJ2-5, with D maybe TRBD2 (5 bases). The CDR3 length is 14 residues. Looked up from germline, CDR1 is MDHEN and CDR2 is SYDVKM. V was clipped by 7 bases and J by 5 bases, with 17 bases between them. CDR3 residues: CASTSWGSVETQYF. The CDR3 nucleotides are TGTGCCAGCACCTCTTGGGGTAGCGTGGAGACCCAGTACTTC.

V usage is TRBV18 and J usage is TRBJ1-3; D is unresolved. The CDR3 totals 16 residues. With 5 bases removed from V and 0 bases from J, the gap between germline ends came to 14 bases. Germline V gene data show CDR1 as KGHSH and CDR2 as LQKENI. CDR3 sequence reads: CASSYPVGSSGNTIYF. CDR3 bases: TGTGCCAGCTCATATCCGGTCGGGTCCTCTGGAAACACCATATATTTT.

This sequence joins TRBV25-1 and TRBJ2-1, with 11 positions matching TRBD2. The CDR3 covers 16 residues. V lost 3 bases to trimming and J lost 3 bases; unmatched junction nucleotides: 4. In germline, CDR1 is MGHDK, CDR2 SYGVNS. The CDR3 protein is CASSDPTSGDYNEQFF. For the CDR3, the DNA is TGTGCCAGCAGTGACCCGACTAGCGGGGACTACAATGAGCAGTTCTTC.

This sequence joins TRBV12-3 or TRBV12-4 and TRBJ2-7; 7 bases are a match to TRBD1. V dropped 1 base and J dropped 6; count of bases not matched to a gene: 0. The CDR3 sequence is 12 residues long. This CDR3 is CASSLEGAEQYF. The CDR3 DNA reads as TGTGCCAGCAGTTTAGAGGGGGCCGAGCAGTACTTC.

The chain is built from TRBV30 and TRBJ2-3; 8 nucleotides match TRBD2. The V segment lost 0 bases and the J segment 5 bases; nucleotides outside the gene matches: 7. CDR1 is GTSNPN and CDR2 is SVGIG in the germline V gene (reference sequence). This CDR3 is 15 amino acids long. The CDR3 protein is CAWSVLSGELDTQYF. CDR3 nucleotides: TGTGCCTGGAGTGTACTTAGCGGGGAGTTAGATACGCAGTATTTT.

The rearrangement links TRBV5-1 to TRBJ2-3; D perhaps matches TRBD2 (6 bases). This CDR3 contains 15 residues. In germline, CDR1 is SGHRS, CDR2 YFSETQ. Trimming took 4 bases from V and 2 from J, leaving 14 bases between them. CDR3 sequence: CASSPGTSNTDTQYF. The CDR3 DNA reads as TGCGCCAGCAGCCCGGGAACTAGCAACACAGATACGCAGTATTTT.

CDR3 DNA: TGTGCCAGAAGCTTGGTAGCCGGGATAGAGAGAGATGGCTACACCTTC. Residues: CARSLVAGIERDGYTF. The J gene is TRBJ1-2, the V gene TRBV5-3; D unresolved. TRBV5-3 is given ORF status, its function remaining uncertain. The CDR3 runs 16 residues. Trimming took off 0 bases at V and 6 bases at J, with 18 bases between the two ends.